Below are 22 T cell receptor beta chains sequenced from a single sample in a study of blood T cell repertoires in COVID-19. The table came from immunoSEQ multiplex PCR; TCRdb's copy has only in-frame clones and leaves some out. The sample includes hundreds of thousands of clones, under 90% of them seen just once. Sequencing was done on a sample of PBMCs or T cells enriched from blood (not recorded which). The source of these receptors is a woman aged 55 to 70 who had recovered from COVID-19.

This clone has a count of ten or more. The V call is TRBV19, the J call TRBJ2-3, with TRBD1 identical over 9 bases. This CDR3 spans 15 amino acids. V dropped 6 bases and J dropped 2; count of bases not matched to a gene: 6. Germline loops: CDR1 LNHDA, CDR2 SQIVND (reference sequence). CDR3 sequence reads: CASRNRDRVTDTQYF. CDR3 nucleotides: TGTGCCAGTAGAAACCGGGACAGGGTCACAGATACGCAGTATTTT.

This clone came up once. This chain links TRBV24-1 with TRBJ1-2; D remains ambiguous. The CDR3 is made up of 16 amino acids. The V gene's germline CDR1 is KGHDR and CDR2 SFDVKD. V was clipped by 3 bases and J by 4 bases, with 17 bases between them. CDR3: CATSDPPRRRIYGYTF. CDR3 bases: TGTGCCACCAGTGATCCCCCCCGGAGACGGATCTATGGCTACACCTTC.

The chain joins TRBV9 to TRBJ1-1, with 10 positions matching TRBD1. Germline CDR1 SGDLS, CDR2 YYNGEE. With V trimmed by 3 bases and J by 4 bases, 6 bases remained unmatched. This CDR3 contains 15 residues. The CDR3 bases are TGTGCCAGCAGCGCGTCGGGACAGGGGTCCACTGAAGCTTTCTTT. The encoded protein is CASSASGQGSTEAFF. The variable domain in full, completed from reference TRBV9 and TRBJ1-1, reads DSGVTQTPKHLITATGQRVTLRCSPRSGDLSVYWYQQSLDQGLQFLIQYYNGEERAKGNILERFSAQQFPDLHSELNLSSLELGDSALYFCASSASGQGSTEAFFGQGTRLTVV.

The gene calls are TRBV13 and TRBJ2-5; TRBD1 matches 7 bases. Looked up from germline, CDR1 is PRHDT and CDR2 is FYEKMQ (reference sequence). J lost 6 bases, V lost 5 bases, and 9 bases had no gene match. This CDR3 comprises 14 residues. Here the CDR3 reads CASSLRQGLKTQYF. The CDR3 region has the DNA TGTGCCAGCAGCCTCCGACAGGGATTGAAGACCCAGTACTTC.

The count of this clone is one. CDR3 bases: TGTGCCAGCAGCTTATGGACAGGGAGGACCTACGAGCAGTACTTC. Protein product: CASSLWTGRTYEQYF. V usage is TRBV7-8 and J usage is TRBJ2-7; 8 bases are shared with TRBD1. The germline V gene encodes CDR1 SGHVS and CDR2 FQNEAQ. This CDR3 region has 15 residues. With V trimmed by 2 bases and J by 2 bases, 5 bases remained unmatched.

The rearrangement links TRBV10-3 to TRBJ1-1, with TRBD1 as a possible D gene (6 bases). Per germline, CDR1 ENHRY and CDR2 SYGVKD. The CDR3 is made up of 17 amino acids. The V and J ends lost 6 bases and 3 bases respectively, with 23 bases between them. This CDR3 reads CAIRKIQGWEGYTEAFF. CDR3 in DNA: TGTGCCATCAGGAAGATACAGGGATGGGAGGGGTACACTGAAGCTTTCTTT.

CDR3 bases: TGCGCCAGCAGCTTGGCTGCTGGTACAGGGTCTTACGAGCAGTACTTC. This encodes CASSLAAGTGSYEQYF. The V and J genes are TRBV5-1 and TRBJ2-7, with TRBD1 as a possible D gene (6 bases). V lost 0 bases to trimming and J lost 4 bases, with 17 bases between them. Germline-derived CDR1 and CDR2 are SGHRS and YFSETQ. The CDR3 runs to 16 residues.

The chain links TRBV19 to TRBJ2-5; 7 bases agree with TRBD2. V shed 4 bases, J shed 0 bases, and the junction held 5 bases outside the gene matches. The CDR3 has 15 residues. Germline CDR1 is LNHDA and CDR2 is SQIVND (reference sequence). The CDR3 bases are TGTGCCAGTAGTAGGGGGGGAGCGTACCAAGAGACCCAGTACTTC. Translating it yields CASSRGGAYQETQYF.

Of note for this clone: The sample contains more than one DNA sequence encoding this CDR3. V gene TRBV5-1 combines with J gene TRBJ2-3; D is perhaps TRBD2 (5 bases). V shed 0 bases and J shed 0 bases, with 8 bases lying between them. Germline V gene sequence: CDR1 SGHRS, CDR2 YFSETQ. CDR3 size: 15 residues. The CDR3, as DNA: TGCGCCAGCAGCTTGGGCGGGTCGAGCACAGATACGCAGTATTTT. This codes for CASSLGGSSTDTQYF.

The chain recombines TRBV3-1 (or the pseudogene TRBV3-2) with TRBJ1-1; D might be TRBD1 (6 bases). CDR1 and CDR2 (germline): LGHDT, YNNKEL (reference sequence). V lost 3 bases to trimming and J lost 0 bases, with 14 bases between them. The CDR3 covers 16 residues. The CDR3 is CASSQWTAAMNTEAFF. The CDR3 coding sequence is TGTGCCAGCAGCCAGTGGACAGCGGCTATGAACACTGAAGCTTTCTTT.

The gene calls are TRBV5-6 and TRBJ1-2; possible D gene TRBD1, 6 bases. Between the trimmed V and J ends, which lost 4 bases and 0 bases, there was a span of 16 bases. CDR3 length equals 16 residues. Germline-derived CDR1 and CDR2 are SGHDT and YYEEEE. CDR3 nucleotides: TGTGCCAGCAGCCCGGGACACGGTTCATCTAACTATGGCTACACCTTC. Protein product: CASSPGHGSSNYGYTF.

The gene calls are TRBV29-1 and TRBJ1-3, with TRBD1 matching 7 bases. The junction had 1 base not matched to a gene; V was cut back by 4 bases and J by 4 bases. CDR1 and CDR2 (germline): SQVTM, ANQGSEA. CDR3 size: 12 residues. The CDR3 nucleotides are TGCAGCGTTGCGGGACAGGGAAACACCATATATTTT. It is translated as CSVAGQGNTIYF. The whole variable domain, remainder taken from reference TRBV29-1 and TRBJ1-3, is SAVISQKPSRDICQRGTSLTIQCQVDSQVTMMFWYRQQPGQSLTLIATANQGSEATYESGFVIDKFPISRPNLTFSTLTVSNMSPEDSSIYLCSVAGQGNTIYFGEGSWLTVV.

Only one count was recorded for this clone. CDR3 protein: CASSVGHDYGYTF. The CDR3 DNA reads as TGTGCCAGCAGTGTGGGCCACGACTATGGCTACACCTTC. V is TRBV12-3 or TRBV12-4 and J is TRBJ1-2; D is uncertain. Trimming removed 5 bases from V and 3 bases from J, with 10 bases in between. The CDR3 is made up of 13 amino acids.

The rearrangement joins TRBV7-2 to TRBJ1-2; 7 bases agree with TRBD1. The CDR3 extends over 13 amino acids. Trimming cost V 4 bases and J 6 bases; bases outside gene matches: 5. Germline V gives CDR1 SGHTA, CDR2 FQGNSA. The DNA of the CDR3 is TGTGCCAGCAGCTGGAAAGACAGGGATGGCTACACCTTC. Translating gives CASSWKDRDGYTF.

This rearrangement joins TRBV10-2 to TRBJ1-5; 10 bases map to TRBD1. The germline V gene encodes CDR1 WSHSY and CDR2 SAAADI. CDR3 size: 15 residues. Trimming cost V 8 bases and J 4 bases; bases outside gene matches: 8. CDR3 region: CASLRQGAKNQPQHF. In nucleotides, the CDR3 is TGCGCCAGCCTTAGACAGGGGGCGAAAAATCAGCCCCAGCATTTT.

This clone appeared a single time. This chain uses TRBV4-2 with TRBJ2-3, with 7 bases fitting TRBD2. The CDR3 has 18 amino acids. Germline V gene sequence: CDR1 LGHNA, CDR2 YNFKEQ. J gave up 2 bases and V 0 bases, and 11 bases lay outside the gene matches. The CDR3 DNA follows: TGTGCCAGCAGCCAAGATGATCGGCTAGCGGAGTTCACAGATACGCAGTATTTT. Protein sequence: CASSQDDRLAEFTDTQYF.

The rearrangement joins TRBV3-1 (or the pseudogene TRBV3-2) to TRBJ1-1; D gene unclear. Germline assignment: CDR1 LGHDT and CDR2 YNNKEL (reference sequence). There are 15 residues in the CDR3. V was clipped by 0 bases and J by 4 bases, with 12 bases between them. The CDR3 sequence: CASSQESGVATEAFF. The CDR3 DNA is TGTGCCAGCAGCCAAGAATCTGGAGTGGCCACTGAAGCTTTCTTT.

The J gene is TRBJ2-3, the V gene TRBV5-4; 9 nucleotides align to TRBD1. This CDR3 is 16 amino acids long. The germline CDR1 and CDR2 sequences are SGHNT and YYREEE (reference sequence). V lost 7 bases and J lost 6; bases outside the gene matches: 15. The CDR3, as DNA: TGTGCCAGCCGAGTGGTGGGACAGGGCTCAGTGGATACGCAGTATTTT. Translating gives CASRVVGQGSVDTQYF.

The chain recombines TRBV2 with TRBJ2-5, with 8 bases identical to TRBD2. The germline gives CDR1 SNHLY, CDR2 FYNNEI. This CDR3 has 12 amino acids. V shed 6 bases, J shed 4 bases, and the junction held 1 base outside the gene matches. This chain's CDR3 is CASSRGGETQYF. DNA for the CDR3: TGTGCCAGCAGCCGGGGGGGAGAGACCCAGTACTTC.

In this sample, this clone turned up a few times. The V and J genes are TRBV6-5 and TRBJ2-7; D possibly corresponds to TRBD1 (6 bases). V was cut by 5 bases and J by 7 bases, with 21 bases left in between. Germline values: CDR1 MNHEY, CDR2 SVGAGI. The CDR3 runs to 15 residues. The CDR3 loop is CASSPIHREEGEQYF. The DNA of the CDR3 is TGTGCCAGCAGTCCTATACACAGGGAAGAAGGGGAGCAGTACTTC.

The V and J genes are TRBV2 and TRBJ1-5, with TRBD1 matching 7 bases. The CDR3 is 15 amino acids. Per germline, CDR1 SNHLY and CDR2 FYNNEI. V lost 4 bases, J lost 0 bases, and 3 bases stayed unmatched. The CDR3 spells CASSGDSYSNQPQHF. DNA for the CDR3: TGTGCCAGCAGTGGGGACAGCTATAGCAATCAGCCCCAGCATTTT.

This clone came up a few times. The chain couples TRBV7-2 to TRBJ1-3; D not certain. Germline V gene lookup returns CDR1 SGHTA and CDR2 FQGNSA. V was pared by 3 bases and J by 0 bases, with 6 bases between. This CDR3 is built from 14 residues. The chain's CDR3 is CASSFTSSGNTIYF. The CDR3 coding sequence is TGTGCCAGCAGCTTCACAAGCTCTGGAAACACCATATATTTT. The complete variable domain, with remaining parts taken from reference TRBV7-2 and TRBJ1-3, reads GAGVSQSPSNKVTEKGKDVELRCDPISGHTALYWYRQSLGQGLEFLIYFQGNSAPDKSGLPSDRFSAERTGGSVSTLTIQRTQQEDSAVYLCASSFTSSGNTIYFGEGSWLTVV.